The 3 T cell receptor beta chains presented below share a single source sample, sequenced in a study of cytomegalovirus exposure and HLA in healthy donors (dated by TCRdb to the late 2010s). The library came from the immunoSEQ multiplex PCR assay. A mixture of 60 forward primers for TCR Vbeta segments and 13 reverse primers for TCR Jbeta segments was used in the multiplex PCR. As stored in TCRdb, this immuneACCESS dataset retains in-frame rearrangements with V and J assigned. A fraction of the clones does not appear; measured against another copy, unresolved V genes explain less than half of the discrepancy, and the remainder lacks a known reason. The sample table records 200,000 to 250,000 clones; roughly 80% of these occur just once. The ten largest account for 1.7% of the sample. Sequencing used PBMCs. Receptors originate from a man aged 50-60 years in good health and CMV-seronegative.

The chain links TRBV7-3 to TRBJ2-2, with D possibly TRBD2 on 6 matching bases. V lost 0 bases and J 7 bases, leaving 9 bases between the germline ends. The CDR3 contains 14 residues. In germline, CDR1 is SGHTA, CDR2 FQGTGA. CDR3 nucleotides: TGTGCCAGCAGCTTAACGGGGGGAAACGGGGAGCTGTTTTTT. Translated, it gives CASSLTGGNGELFF.

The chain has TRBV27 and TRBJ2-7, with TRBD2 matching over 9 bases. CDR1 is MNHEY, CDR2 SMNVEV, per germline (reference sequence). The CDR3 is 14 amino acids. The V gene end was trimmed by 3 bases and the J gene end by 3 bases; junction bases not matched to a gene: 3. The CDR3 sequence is CASSLTSGLYEQYF. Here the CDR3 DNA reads TGTGCCAGCAGTTTGACTAGCGGACTCTACGAGCAGTACTTC.

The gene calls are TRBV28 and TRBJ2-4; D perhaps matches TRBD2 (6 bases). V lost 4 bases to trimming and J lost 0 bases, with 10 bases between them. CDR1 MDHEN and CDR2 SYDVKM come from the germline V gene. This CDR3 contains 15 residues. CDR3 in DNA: TGTGCCAGCAGTTCCGGGGGACTAGCCAAAAACATTCAGTACTTC. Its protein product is CASSSGGLAKNIQYF.